This is a list of T cell receptor beta chains from one sample in a study of regulatory T cells in long-lasting Graves disease. TCRdb processed the multiplex PCR reads anew with MiXCR; each CDR3 protein has one entry. Here the sample spans about 450,000 distinct CDR3 sequences, about a sixth being singletons. These data were also reused for a study on T cells in Graves' hyperthyroidism and ophthalmopathy.

The input for sequencing was peripheral blood mononuclear cells (PBMCs), taken at new diagnosis, from a patient treated with antithyroid drugs. These receptors originate from a woman aged 25 to 39 with Graves disease. Each CDR3 is given with its conserved first and last residue. A D gene is named only where the DNA matches it firmly. Clone size appears in some rows only: once, few, many, or a class for an expanded clone.

clone size	D gene	J gene	V gene	CDR3 protein	CDR3 DNA
few	TRBD2	TRBJ2-1	TRBV6-1	CASSNGLAGGSNEQFF	TGTGCCAGCAGCAACGGACTAGCGGGAGGATCCAATGAGCAGTTCTTC
many	.	TRBJ2-7	TRBV30	CAGDRDFYEQYF	TGTGCCGGGGACCGGGACTTCTACGAGCAGTACTTC
many	TRBD1	TRBJ1-2	TRBV20-1	CSASLGQDTNYGYTF	TGCAGTGCTAGCCTCGGACAGGATACTAACTATGGCTACACCTTC
few	.	TRBJ2-1	TRBV10-2	CASKMRGSINEQFF	TGCGCCAGCAAGATGAGGGGTTCGATTAATGAGCAGTTCTTC
.	.	TRBJ2-7	TRBV6-5	CASSWAREEQYF	TGTGCCAGCAGTTGGGCCAGGGAGGAGCAGTACTTC
few	.	TRBJ2-5	TRBV4-1	CASSQYGEGETQYF	TGCGCCAGCAGCCAATACGGGGAAGGAGAGACCCAGTACTTC
.	.	TRBJ1-2	TRBV5-1	CASSPGEIREDYGYTF	TGCGCCAGCAGCCCGGGAGAGATCAGAGAGGACTATGGCTACACCTTC
many	.	TRBJ2-3	TRBV7-2	CASSSGLGPDTQYF	TGTGCCAGCAGCTCTGGATTGGGCCCAGATACGCAGTATTTT
few	TRBD1	TRBJ1-3	TRBV4-1	CASSHQGQGFSGNTIYF	TGCGCCAGCAGCCACCAGGGACAGGGCTTCTCTGGAAACACCATATATTTT
many	TRBD2	TRBJ2-5	TRBV28	CASSSRTSGDQETQYF	TGTGCCAGCAGTTCCCGGACTAGCGGGGACCAAGAGACCCAGTACTTC
few	.	TRBJ2-7	TRBV3-1	CASSKGTYERYF	TGTGCCAGCAGTAAAGGAACCTACGAGCGGTACTTC
many	.	TRBJ2-4	TRBV11-2	CASSYNPREFIQYF	TGTGCCAGCAGCTATAACCCCAGGGAATTCATTCAGTACTTC
many	TRBD1	TRBJ2-7	TRBV7-2	CASSPGQGAGQYF	TGTGCCAGCAGCCCGGGACAGGGGGCTGGGCAGTACTTC
once	.	TRBJ2-3	TRBV20-1	CSATAGKTDTQYF	TGCAGTGCTACGGCAGGGAAGACAGATACGCAGTATTTT
.	TRBD1	TRBJ1-6	TRBV7-2	CASGRDSSNSPLHF	TGTGCCAGCGGACGGGACAGCTCTAATTCACCCCTCCACTTT
many	.	TRBJ1-5	TRBV6-2/TRBV6-3	CASSSLSDKGNQPQHF	TGTGCCAGCAGTTCTTTGAGTGACAAGGGCAATCAGCCCCAGCATTTT
.	.	TRBJ2-7	TRBV20-1	CSARDDQGDYHEQYF	TGCAGTGCTAGAGATGATCAAGGAGACTACCACGAGCAGTACTTC
few	.	TRBJ1-2	TRBV7-2	CASSLALGAGGYTF	TGTGCCAGCAGCTTAGCTTTGGGGGCGGGTGGCTACACCTTC
many	TRBD1	TRBJ1-1	TRBV15	CATSPKDRGYNRAEAFF	TGTGCCACCAGCCCTAAGGACAGGGGCTATAATAGGGCTGAAGCTTTCTTT
many	TRBD1	TRBJ2-1	TRBV7-3	CASSQPGQGYNEQFF	TGTGCCAGCAGCCAACCGGGACAGGGTTACAATGAGCAGTTCTTC
.	.	TRBJ2-5	TRBV2	CARGEVNQETQYF	TGTGCCAGGGGGGAAGTGAACCAAGAGACCCAGTACTTC
.	TRBD2	TRBJ2-1	TRBV11-2	CASSLTSGVEQFF	TGTGCCAGCAGCTTGACTAGCGGAGTTGAGCAGTTCTTC
.	.	TRBJ1-3	TRBV15	CATSSSSGNTIYF	TGTGCCACTTCCTCTAGCTCTGGAAACACCATATATTTT
.	TRBD2	TRBJ2-2	TRBV20-1	CSALGTSGNTGELFF	TGCAGTGCTCTGGGGACTAGCGGGAACACCGGGGAGCTGTTTTTT
few	.	TRBJ1-1	TRBV7-9	CASSLGVGEVEAFF	TGTGCCAGCAGCTTAGGTGTAGGGGAAGTTGAAGCTTTCTTT
.	TRBD1	TRBJ2-7	TRBV24-1	CATRQGASYEQYF	TGTGCCACCAGACAGGGGGCAAGCTACGAGCAGTACTTC
.	TRBD2	TRBJ2-1	TRBV29-1	CSAGGTSGRAASNEQFF	TGCAGTGCCGGGGGGACTAGCGGGAGGGCCGCCTCCAATGAGCAGTTCTTC
few	.	TRBJ1-6	TRBV4-1	CASSQGGRRTNSPLHF	TGCGCCAGCAGCCAAGGGGGACGGAGAACAAACTCACCCCTCCACTTT
many	TRBD1	TRBJ2-1	TRBV29-1	CSVVFRGRNEQFF	TGCAGCGTTGTATTTAGGGGGCGGAATGAGCAGTTCTTC
many	.	TRBJ1-1	TRBV28	CASSPLLWRVSNTEAFF	TGTGCCAGCAGTCCACTTCTTTGGAGGGTTTCGAACACTGAAGCTTTCTTT
many	.	TRBJ2-1	TRBV11-2	CASTKSSGEQFF	TGTGCCAGCACCAAGAGTAGCGGTGAGCAGTTCTTC
many	TRBD1	TRBJ1-6	TRBV12-3/TRBV12-4	CASRTGTDYSPLHF	TGTGCCAGCAGGACCGGGACAGACTATTCACCCCTCCACTTT